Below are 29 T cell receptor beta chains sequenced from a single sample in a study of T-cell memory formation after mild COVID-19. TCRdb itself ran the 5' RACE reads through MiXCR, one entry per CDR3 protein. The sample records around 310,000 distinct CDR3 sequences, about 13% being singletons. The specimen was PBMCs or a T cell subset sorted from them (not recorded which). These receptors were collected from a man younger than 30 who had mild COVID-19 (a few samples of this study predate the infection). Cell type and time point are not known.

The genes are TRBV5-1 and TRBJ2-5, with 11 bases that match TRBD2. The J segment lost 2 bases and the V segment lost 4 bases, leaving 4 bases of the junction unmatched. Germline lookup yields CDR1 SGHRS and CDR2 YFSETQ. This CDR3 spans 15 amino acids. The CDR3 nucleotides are TGCGCCAGCAGCCTGACTAGCGGGGCGCAAGAGACCCAGTACTTC. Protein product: CASSLTSGAQETQYF.

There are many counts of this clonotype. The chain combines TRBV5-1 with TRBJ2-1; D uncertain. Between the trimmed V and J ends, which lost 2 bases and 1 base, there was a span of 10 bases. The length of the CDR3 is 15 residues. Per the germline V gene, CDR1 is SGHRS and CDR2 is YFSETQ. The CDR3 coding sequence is TGCGCCAGCAGCTTCGATCAGTCTTCCTACAATGAGCAGTTCTTC. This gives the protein CASSFDQSSYNEQFF.

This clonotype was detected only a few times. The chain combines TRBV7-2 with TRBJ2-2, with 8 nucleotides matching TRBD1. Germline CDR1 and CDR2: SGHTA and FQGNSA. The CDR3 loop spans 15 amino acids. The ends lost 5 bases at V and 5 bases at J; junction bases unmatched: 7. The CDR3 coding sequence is TGTGCCAGCAGCACGTGGACAGGGTCTACCGGGGAGCTGTTTTTT. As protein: CASSTWTGSTGELFF. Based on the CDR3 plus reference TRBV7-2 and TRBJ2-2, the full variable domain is GAGVSQSPSNKVTEKGKDVELRCDPISGHTALYWYRQSLGQGLEFLIYFQGNSAPDKSGLPSDRFSAERTGGSVSTLTIQRTQQEDSAVYLCASSTWTGSTGELFFGEGSRLTVL.

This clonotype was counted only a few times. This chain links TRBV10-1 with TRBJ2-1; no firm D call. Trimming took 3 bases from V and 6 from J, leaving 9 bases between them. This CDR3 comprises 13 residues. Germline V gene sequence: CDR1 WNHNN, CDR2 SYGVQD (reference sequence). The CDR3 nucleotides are TGCGCCAGCAGTGATTCAATCCGCAATGAGCAGTTCTTC. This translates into CASSDSIRNEQFF.

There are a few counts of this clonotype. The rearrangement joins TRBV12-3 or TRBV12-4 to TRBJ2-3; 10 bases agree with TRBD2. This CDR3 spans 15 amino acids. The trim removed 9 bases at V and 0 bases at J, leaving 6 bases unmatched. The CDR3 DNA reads TGTGCCAGTTTAGCGGGGGGTTCTAGCACAGATACGCAGTATTTT. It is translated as CASLAGGSSTDTQYF.

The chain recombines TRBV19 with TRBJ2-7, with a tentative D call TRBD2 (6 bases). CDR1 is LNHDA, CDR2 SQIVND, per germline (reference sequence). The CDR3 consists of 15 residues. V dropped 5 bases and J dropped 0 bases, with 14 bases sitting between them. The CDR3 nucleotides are TGTGCCAGTAGTCGGTACGGAGGGGCCTCCTACGAGCAGTACGTC. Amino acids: CASSRYGGASYEQYV.

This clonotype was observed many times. CDR3 sequence: CASSEALSWREWGYTF. The CDR3 region has the DNA TGTGCCAGCAGTGAAGCGCTTTCTTGGAGGGAGTGGGGCTACACCTTC. V and J are TRBV2 and TRBJ1-2, with D unresolved. V lost 0 bases to trimming and J lost 8 bases, with 19 bases between them. Germline V gene sequence: CDR1 SNHLY, CDR2 FYNNEI. The CDR3 is 16 residues long.

The chain's CDR3 is CASTRTVNTGELFF. The CDR3, as DNA: TGTGCCAGCACCCGGACAGTAAACACCGGGGAGCTGTTTTTT. The J gene is TRBJ2-2, the V gene TRBV12-3 or TRBV12-4, with D possibly matching TRBD1 (6 bases). The CDR3 spans 14 residues. V was trimmed by 7 bases and J by 2 bases, leaving 11 bases between them.

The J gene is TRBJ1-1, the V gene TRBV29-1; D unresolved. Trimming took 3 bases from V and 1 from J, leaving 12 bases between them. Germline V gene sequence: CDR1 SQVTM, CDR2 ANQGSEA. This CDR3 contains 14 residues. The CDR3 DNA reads TGCAGCGTTGAGGAGACCTTGGGGAACACTGAAGCTTTCTTT. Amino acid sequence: CSVEETLGNTEAFF.

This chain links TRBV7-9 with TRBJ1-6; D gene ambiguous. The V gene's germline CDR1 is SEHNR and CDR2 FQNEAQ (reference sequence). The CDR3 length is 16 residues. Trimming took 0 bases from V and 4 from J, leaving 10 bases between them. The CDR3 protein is CASSLAPTDYNSPLHF. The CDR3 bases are TGTGCCAGCAGCTTAGCGCCGACTGATTATAATTCACCCCTCCACTTT.

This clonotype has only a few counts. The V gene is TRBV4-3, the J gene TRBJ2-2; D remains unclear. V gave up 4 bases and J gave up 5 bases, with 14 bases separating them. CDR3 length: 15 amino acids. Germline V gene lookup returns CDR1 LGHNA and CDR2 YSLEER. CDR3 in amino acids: CASSPDPLGTGELFF. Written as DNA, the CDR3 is TGCGCCAGCAGCCCGGACCCCTTGGGGACCGGGGAGCTGTTTTTT.

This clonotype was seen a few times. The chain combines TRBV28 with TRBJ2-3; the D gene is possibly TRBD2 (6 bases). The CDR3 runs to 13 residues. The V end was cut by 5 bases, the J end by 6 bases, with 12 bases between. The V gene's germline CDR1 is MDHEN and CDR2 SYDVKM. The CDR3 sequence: CASSKGGADTQYF. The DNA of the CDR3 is TGTGCCAGCAGTAAGGGCGGGGCGGATACGCAGTATTTT.

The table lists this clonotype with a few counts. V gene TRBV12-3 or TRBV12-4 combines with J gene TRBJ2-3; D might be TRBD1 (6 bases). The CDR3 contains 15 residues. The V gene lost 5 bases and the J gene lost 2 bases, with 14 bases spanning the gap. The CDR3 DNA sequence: TGTGCCAGCAGTAGCCGGGACACTTACACAGATACGCAGTATTTT. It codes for CASSSRDTYTDTQYF.

The DNA for the CDR3 is TGCAGTGCGAATAGGGACAGGTCGGATTATGGCTACACCTTC. Protein: CSANRDRSDYGYTF. This chain uses TRBV20-1 with TRBJ1-2; 8 nucleotides match TRBD1. This CDR3 comprises 14 residues. The V segment lost 6 bases and the J segment 5 bases; nucleotides outside the gene matches: 11. Germline-derived CDR1 and CDR2 are DFQATT and SNEGSKA (reference sequence).

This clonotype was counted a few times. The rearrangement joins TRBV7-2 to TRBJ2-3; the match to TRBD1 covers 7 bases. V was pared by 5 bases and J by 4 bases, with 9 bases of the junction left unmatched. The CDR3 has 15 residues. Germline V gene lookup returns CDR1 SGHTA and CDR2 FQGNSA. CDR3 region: CASSGTGAGPDTQYF. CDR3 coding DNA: TGTGCCAGCAGCGGAACAGGGGCGGGCCCAGATACGCAGTATTTT. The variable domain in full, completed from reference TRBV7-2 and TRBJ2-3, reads GAGVSQSPSNKVTEKGKDVELRCDPISGHTALYWYRQSLGQGLEFLIYFQGNSAPDKSGLPSDRFSAERTGGSVSTLTIQRTQQEDSAVYLCASSGTGAGPDTQYFGPGTRLTVL.

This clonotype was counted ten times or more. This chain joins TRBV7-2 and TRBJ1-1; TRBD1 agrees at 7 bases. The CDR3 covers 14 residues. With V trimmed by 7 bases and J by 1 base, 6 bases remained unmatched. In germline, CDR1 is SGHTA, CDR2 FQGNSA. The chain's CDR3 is CASTMRTGNTEAFF. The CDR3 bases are TGTGCCAGCACCATGAGGACAGGGAACACTGAAGCTTTCTTT.

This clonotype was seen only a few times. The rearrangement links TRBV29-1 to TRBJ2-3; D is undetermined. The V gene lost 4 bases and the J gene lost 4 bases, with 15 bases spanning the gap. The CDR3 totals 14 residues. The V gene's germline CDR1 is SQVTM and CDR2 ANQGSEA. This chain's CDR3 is CSVGRASPSDTQYF. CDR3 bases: TGCAGCGTTGGTAGGGCCTCCCCTTCAGATACGCAGTATTTT.

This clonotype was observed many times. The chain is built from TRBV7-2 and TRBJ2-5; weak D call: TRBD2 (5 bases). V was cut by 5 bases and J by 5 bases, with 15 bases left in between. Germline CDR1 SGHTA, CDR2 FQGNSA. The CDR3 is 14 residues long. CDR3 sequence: CASSADLSLETQYF. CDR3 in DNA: TGTGCCAGCAGCGCGGACTTATCATTGGAGACCCAGTACTTC.

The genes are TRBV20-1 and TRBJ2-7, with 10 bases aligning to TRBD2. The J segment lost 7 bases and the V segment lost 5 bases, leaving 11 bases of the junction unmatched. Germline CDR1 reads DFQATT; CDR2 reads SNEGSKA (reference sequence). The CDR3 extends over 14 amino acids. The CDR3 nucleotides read TGCAGTGCTTTTGGGGATAGCGGGGGGAGAGAGCAGTACTTC. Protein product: CSAFGDSGGREQYF.

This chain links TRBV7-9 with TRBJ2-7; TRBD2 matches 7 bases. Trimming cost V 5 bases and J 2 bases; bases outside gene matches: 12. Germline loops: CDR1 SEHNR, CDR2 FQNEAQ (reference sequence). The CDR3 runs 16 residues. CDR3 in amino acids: CASSPLRGGSPYEQYV. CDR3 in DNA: TGTGCCAGCAGCCCACTCCGGGGAGGGAGCCCCTACGAGCAGTACGTC.

The chain's CDR3 is CASSHLRGGNDEQFF. In DNA form, the CDR3 reads TGCGCCAGCAGCCACCTCAGGGGGGGCAACGATGAGCAGTTCTTC. The V gene is TRBV4-3, the J gene TRBJ2-1; D tentatively reads TRBD1 or TRBD2 (7 bases each). Germline CDR1 reads LGHNA; CDR2 reads YSLEER. V was trimmed by 3 bases and J by 8 bases, leaving 17 bases between them. This CDR3 spans 15 amino acids.

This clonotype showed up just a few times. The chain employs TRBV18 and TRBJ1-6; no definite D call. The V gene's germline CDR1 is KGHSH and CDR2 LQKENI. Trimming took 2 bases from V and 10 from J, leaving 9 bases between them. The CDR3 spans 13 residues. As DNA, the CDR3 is TGTGCCAGCTCACCAAATCAGCCGTCACCCCTCCACTTT. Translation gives CASSPNQPSPLHF.

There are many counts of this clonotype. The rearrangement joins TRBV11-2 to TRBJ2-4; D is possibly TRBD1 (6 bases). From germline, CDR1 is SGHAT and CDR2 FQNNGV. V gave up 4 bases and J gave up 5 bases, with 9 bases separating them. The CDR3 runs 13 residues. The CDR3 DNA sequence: TGTGCCAGCAGCTCTGGGACACAAAACATTCAGTACTTC. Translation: CASSSGTQNIQYF.

The CDR3: CASSHGTGGTGELFF. In nucleotides, the CDR3 is TGTGCCAGCAGTCACGGGACAGGAGGGACCGGGGAGCTGTTTTTT. The chain has TRBV27 and TRBJ2-2; TRBD1 agrees at 8 bases. The germline V gene encodes CDR1 MNHEY and CDR2 SMNVEV (reference sequence). CDR3 length: 15 amino acids. V was clipped by 5 bases and J by 5 bases; unmatched bases: 7.

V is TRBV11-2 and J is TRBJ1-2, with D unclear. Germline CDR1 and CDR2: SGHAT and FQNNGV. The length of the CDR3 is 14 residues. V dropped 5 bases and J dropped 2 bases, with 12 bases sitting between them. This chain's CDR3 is CASSPLPRNYGYTF. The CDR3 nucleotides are TGTGCCAGCAGCCCCCTACCCAGGAACTATGGCTACACCTTC.

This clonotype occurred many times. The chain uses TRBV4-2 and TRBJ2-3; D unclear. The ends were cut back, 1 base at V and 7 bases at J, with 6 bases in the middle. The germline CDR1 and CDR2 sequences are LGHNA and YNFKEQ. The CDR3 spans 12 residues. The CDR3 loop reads CASSQGPNTQYF. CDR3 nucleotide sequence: TGTGCCAGCAGCCAAGGGCCAAATACGCAGTATTTT.

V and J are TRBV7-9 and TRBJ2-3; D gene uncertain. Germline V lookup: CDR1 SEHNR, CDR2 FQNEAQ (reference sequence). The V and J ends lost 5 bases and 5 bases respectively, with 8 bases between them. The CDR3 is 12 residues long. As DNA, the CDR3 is TGTGCCAGCAGCCCCATTCAAGATACGCAGTATTTT. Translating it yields CASSPIQDTQYF. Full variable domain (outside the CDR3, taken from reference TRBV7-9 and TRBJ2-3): DTGVSQNPRHKITKRGQNVTFRCDPISEHNRLYWYRQTLGQGPEFLTYFQNEAQLEKSRLLSDRFSAERPKGSFSTLEIQRTEQGDSAMYLCASSPIQDTQYFGPGTRLTVL.

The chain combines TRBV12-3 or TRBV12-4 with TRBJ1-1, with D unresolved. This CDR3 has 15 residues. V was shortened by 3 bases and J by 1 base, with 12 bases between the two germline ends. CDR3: CASSFIGGPNTEAFF. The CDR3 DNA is TGTGCCAGCAGTTTTATTGGAGGACCGAACACTGAAGCTTTCTTT.

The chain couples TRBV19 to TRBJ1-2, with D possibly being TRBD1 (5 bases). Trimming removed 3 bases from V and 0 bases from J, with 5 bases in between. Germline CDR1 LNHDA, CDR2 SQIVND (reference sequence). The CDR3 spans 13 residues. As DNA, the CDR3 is TGTGCCAGTAGTATGGGGGCTAACTATGGCTACACCTTC. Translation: CASSMGANYGYTF.